This T cell receptor (beta chain) was recovered during a study of CD8 T cells in Susac syndrome. The overall study: Among sequenced Susac syndrome patients, about six had active disease and under ten were in remission. Treatment at blood withdrawal was none, corticosteroids, or intravenous immunoglobulin alone in Susac syndrome patients.

Sequencing of TCR beta was undertaken in CD8+ and CD4+ T cells derived from blood. Germline V lookup: CDR1 SGHNT, CDR2 YYREEE (reference sequence). The V and J ends lost 1 base and 5 bases respectively, with 13 bases between them. The CDR3 consists of 14 residues. Random hexamers served to reverse transcribe roughly 0.45 to 1 ug RNA. Across 54 Vbeta and 13 Jbeta, immunoSEQ multiplex PCR amplified TCR beta CDR3. TCRdb called the immunoSEQ multiplex PCR reads again in MiXCR, with one record for every CDR3 protein. The sample consists of roughly 200,000 distinct CDR3 sequences, roughly nine tenths of them appearing once.

The chain uses TRBV5-4 and TRBJ2-7, with TRBD2 as a possible D gene (5 bases). Sequenced input: CD4+ T cells from PBMCs. The sequence was collected from a human donor with Susac syndrome. The CDR3 DNA follows: TGTGCCAGCAGCTTGCGTGCCGGGAACCACGAGCAGTACTTC. Residues: CASSLRAGNHEQYF.